This T cell receptor (beta chain) was recorded in a study of cytomegalovirus exposure and HLA in healthy donors (dated by TCRdb to about 2017). Regarding the complete study: An earlier analysis of approximately 640 of the donors reported approximately 270 Gb of sequence data and roughly 100 million unique TCR beta sequences from 150 million to 200 million T cells. An early release covering roughly 600 HLA-typed donors comprised approximately 300 gigabases of sequencing data and around 86 million unique TCR sequences. Of the roughly 420 genotyped donors, 65% to 90% were placed in the genetic ancestry cluster associated with self-reported Caucasian donors. The study aimed to test whether cataloging public T cell receptors could reveal signatures of past pathogen exposure. Using immunosequencing, the study profiled T cell repertoires from 666 subjects and related those repertoires to cytomegalovirus serostatus. A separate validation cohort of about 110 different subjects was used in addition to the approximately 610-subject first cohort. The study combined high-throughput TCR immunosequencing, statistical association of individual TCRs with disease status, and machine learning to predict cytomegalovirus infection status. A later analysis re-analyzed previously published TCR beta repertoires from 660 or so donors and added high-resolution HLA genotyping to study TCR occurrence patterns. Rather than drawing on any new phenotypic data, the later analysis identified candidate immune exposures from TCR beta sequences and the way those sequences occurred across donors. In an earlier analysis of about 590 of the donors, high-throughput TCR beta sequencing was used to judge whether each TCR beta V gene segment behaved as functional or pseudogenic. Donor age, sex, ethnicity and CMV serostatus were compiled together with the repertoire data. In a later genetic analysis, genome-wide SNP genotypes for about 55% of the roughly 700 donors were used, and that subset was treated as a discovery cohort. Every repertoire in the discovery cohort had been generated on one and the same sequencing platform. HLA typing covered class I and class II loci at four-digit resolution. Typing coverage varied by locus: 629-630 donors for A, B, C, DRB1 and DQB1; approximately 520 for DQA1; more than 600 for DPA1; roughly 450 for DPB1. Four to six DR-DQ haplotypes were handled as single units for association and clustering, since linkage in the cohort was strong. On average, roughly 250,000 unique TCR beta nucleotide sequences were sequenced per donor among 350 to 400 genotyped donors of the cohort, with roughly a sixth of those sequences being non-productive.

Study-wide findings and limitations: An association between a missense DCLRE1C variant and V-gene and J-gene trimming of TCR beta chains was found in a later genetic analysis and replicated in an independent cohort. When HLA alleles, especially DR and DQ, strongly co-occurred, TCR associations were difficult to assign to individual alleles. In an earlier analysis of some 540 of the donors, most TCR beta V segments appeared in productive rearrangements about 87% or about 30% of the time, broadly matching IMGT annotations. CMV serostatus was the only immune exposure information available for the cohort. A later analysis reported that several top co-occurrence clusters appeared linked to parvovirus B19, influenza, CMV and Epstein-Barr virus. This cohort had only TCR beta chains sequenced, and the lack of alpha or paired-chain data limited which features could be detected. In vitro tests confirmed that a few of the cytomegalovirus-associated TCR beta chains recognize cytomegalovirus antigens. While some public TCRs were present in many individuals, most TCR sequences turned up only very rarely across donors. The study gave a list of about 160 TCR beta chains associated with cytomegalovirus. Linkage disequilibrium might explain the correlated functional status among segregating V segments, but an unknown experimental factor could not be ruled out. In a later analysis, the rate of TCR association differed among HLA loci, with DRB1 alleles having the most associated TCRs and HLA-C alleles having the fewest. In a later genetic analysis, fewer N-insertions in productive TCRs were reported among donors in an Asian-associated ancestry cluster than the roughly 710-donor mean. Because HLA typing was missing for some donors at each locus, association tests included only the typed subset. The presence/absence analyses assumed that sequencing depth was roughly uniform across donors, and that assumption may not be true. In a later analysis, HLA-associated TCR beta chains showed more clonal expansion and lower generation probabilities than non-associated chains that were equally common. Cytomegalovirus status was reported to be diagnosed by the classifier with high specificity and sensitivity in both the original and validation cohorts. The authors suggested that the approach could potentially be extended to other disease states and immunological phenotypes. Specific HLA alleles were associated with roughly 16,000 TCR beta sequences at a false discovery rate of 0.05 in a later analysis. According to a later analysis, most CMV-associated TCR beta chains appeared to be HLA-restricted, and the HLA associations seemed to be driven largely by CMV exposure. A cluster of highly shared sequence variants was judged likely to be a technical artifact of the sequencing pipeline. Because counts were too low, roughly 18 rarely observed V segments, including chromosome 9 orphons, were left out of the earlier analysis of about 620 of the donors. A further reported finding was that TCR beta sequences accurately predicted the HLA-A and HLA-B alleles for most subjects in the first cohort.

The cohort consisted of 650 to 700 healthy bone marrow donors. At the time of sampling, every cohort member was nominally healthy, though immune exposures that went unrecorded were likely present. The donor tested CMV seropositive, placing the donor among the 250 to 300 seropositive members of the cohort. A peripheral blood sample was provided by each donor, and peripheral blood mononuclear cells were used for TCR beta sequencing. The Qiagen DNeasy Blood Extraction Kit was used to extract genomic DNA from the blood cell samples. The library was obtained by the immunoSEQ multiplex PCR assay. A mixture of 60 forward primers for TCR Vbeta segments and 13 reverse primers for TCR Jbeta segments was used in the multiplex PCR. A multiplex PCR assay on genomic DNA amplified the CDR3 region of rearranged TCR beta genes. The amplified TCR beta libraries were sequenced on the Illumina HiSeq System as 87-base-pair reads. Per the original workflow: A later analysis counted about 82 million unique TCR beta chains across the 600 to 850 repertoires, and roughly 9.9 million of these chains were shared by at least two donors. To remove PCR and sequencing errors, raw reads were error-corrected and collapsed into unique sequences using a nearest-neighbor algorithm that merged closely related sequences. Alignment of CDR3 sequences to IMGT reference sequences was used to assign V, D and J gene segments. Each retained sequence needed at least a six-nucleotide match to both a V gene segment and a J gene segment. Rearrangements were classified as productive when the CDR3 lacked stop codons and remained in frame with V and J, and all other rearrangements were classified as non-productive. Following IMGT convention, CDR3 was defined as the stretch from the second conserved V-encoded cysteine to the conserved J-encoded phenylalanine. In an earlier analysis of approximately 500 of the donors, sequences lacking an unambiguous match to a single V gene segment were excluded. An earlier analysis of fewer than 750 of the donors called V segments functional above 56.7% productive rearrangements and segregating when the between-donor standard deviation exceeded 5%. A statistical classification framework was built for diagnosing cytomegalovirus status from the catalog of TCR beta chain sequences. A later analysis assigned V and J genes by comparing TCR nucleotide sequences with IMGT/GENE-DB human TR gene sequences. Using the TCRdist pipeline, a later analysis assigned CDR3 sequences along with most-parsimonious VDJ recombination scenarios. In a later analysis, each TCR beta chain was defined by its CDR3 amino acid sequence together with its V-gene family, and reads lacking a unique V-gene family were excluded. To address suspected cross-contamination and a sequencing artifact, a later analysis removed some 620 highly shared, low-generation-probability nucleotide sequences. In a later analysis, a clonal expansion index was calculated for each public chain from normalized within-repertoire ranks of inferred template counts. A later analysis computed generation probabilities with a VDJ recombination model fitted to out-of-frame rearrangements, and checked the results against IGoR. A later analysis scored TCR-TCR, TCR-HLA and TCR-CMV co-occurrence with hypergeometric tests, applying a repertoire-size bias correction to TCR pairs. False discovery rates were estimated in a later analysis by permuting HLA or CMV assignments 20 times. In a later analysis, co-occurring TCRs were grouped using DBSCAN, with TCRdist sequence similarity added in when clustering inside HLA-allele-positive subsets. Co-occurrence clustering excluded repertoires with fewer than 30,000 or more than 120,000 public chains, plus five with anomalous nucleotide sharing. Held by TCRdb, this immuneACCESS table contains in-frame sequences only and omits some clones. Under half of the omission traces to an unresolved V gene where checked; the cause of the rest is unknown. The DNA gave D and trimming, while V, J and clone size come from that table. The sample table contains 150,000 to 250,000 clones; only one count was recorded for 79% of them. The ten largest clones take up approximately 1.4% of the sample.

This clone was recorded only once. Its antigen is unknown. The input lacks base qualities; no much larger clone sits a single base away. The receptor's source is a girl aged 5-17 years in good health and CMV-seropositive. Material for sequencing was PBMCs.

This receptor has the CDR3 CASSFPYGGEQFF. In nucleotides, the sequence is TGTGCCAGCAGCTTCCCCTATGGGGGGGAGCAGTTCTTC. This receptor chain uses TRBV7-2 and TRBJ2-1; perhaps TRBD2 is the D gene, with 6 bases matching. Reading the germline V gene gives CDR1 SGHTA and CDR2 FQGNSA. V and J lose 3 bases and 10 bases, and a span of 13 bases separates them. Spanning cysteine to phenylalanine, the CDR3 consists of 13 amino acids. The DNA shown is the 39-base CDR3, in frame from base 1.